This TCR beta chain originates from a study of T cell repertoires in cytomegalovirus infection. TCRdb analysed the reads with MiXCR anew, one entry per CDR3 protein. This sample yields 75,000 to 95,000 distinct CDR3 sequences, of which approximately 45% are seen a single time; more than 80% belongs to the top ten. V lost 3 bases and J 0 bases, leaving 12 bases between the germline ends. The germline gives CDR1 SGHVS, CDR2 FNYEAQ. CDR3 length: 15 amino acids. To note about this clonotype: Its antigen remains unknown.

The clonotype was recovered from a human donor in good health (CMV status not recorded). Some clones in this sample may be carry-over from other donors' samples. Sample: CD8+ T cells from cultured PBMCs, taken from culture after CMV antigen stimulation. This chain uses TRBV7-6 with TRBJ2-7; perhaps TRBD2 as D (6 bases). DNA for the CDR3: TGTGCCAGCAGCTTCGGGACTCCGAGCTCCTACGAGCAGTACTTC. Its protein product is CASSFGTPSSYEQYF.